The subject of this entry is one TCR beta chain. Original analysis: Counts of nucleated cells, estimated from reference gene primer amplification, were obtained. Sequencing was performed with immunoSEQ multiplex PCR; in TCRdb, only in-frame clones are kept and a portion is missing. That table supplies the V and J calls and clone size; D and trimming were determined from the DNA. The table records 85,000 to 100,000 clones, about four fifths of them present only once. Germline CDR1 reads MDHEN; CDR2 reads SYDVKM. V was cut by 3 bases and J by 0 bases, with 9 bases left in between. The CDR3 spans 15 residues. The data derive from a study of blood T cell repertoires in COVID-19. Study as a whole: Samples representing acute and convalescent COVID-19 were sourced from the United States, Italy and Spain. The cDNA or gDNA used as material had been derived from T cells, B-cell-depleted T cells, or PBMCs.

The receptor's source is a woman aged 55-70 years with acute or convalescent COVID-19. Source material: peripheral blood. The chain has TRBV28 and TRBJ1-3, with a possible D match to TRBD1 (6 bases). The DNA for the CDR3 is TGTGCCAGCAGTTTTACGGGACACTCTGGAAACACCATATATTTT. This encodes CASSFTGHSGNTIYF.